One TCR beta chain is described in this entry. Its antigen is still unknown. The sample is drawn from a study of vaccination and CD4 T cells after COVID-19. V was clipped by 4 bases and J by 2 bases; unmatched bases: 14. CDR1 is MNHEY and CDR2 is SVGAGI in the germline V gene. This CDR3 has 17 residues. The treatment is: 10-day PBMC culture with coronavirus spike peptide pools or control peptides (ViraFEST assay). Sequenced with the Oncomine TCR Beta short-read assay was DNA taken from cultured CD4+ T cells. TCRdb re-derived calls from the PCR reads in MiXCR, one entry per CDR3 protein. The sample gives over 15,000 distinct CDR3 sequences, around 56% of which show up once; more than 9.5% is in the top ten.

V gene TRBV6-5 combines with J gene TRBJ2-7; the match to TRBD1 covers 7 bases. Sequenced material: CD4+ T cells from blood, cultured in vitro. The TCR comes from a human donor who had recovered from COVID-19. The CDR3 is CASSFPGSRGRPYEQYF. CDR3 nucleotide sequence: TGTGCCAGCAGTTTCCCGGGGTCTAGGGGGCGTCCCTACGAGCAGTACTTC.